What follows describes a single T cell receptor (beta chain). In this sample, this clone turned up a few times. The antigen it binds to is not known. Qualities for individual bases were not recorded, and no much larger clone is one base off. A MiSeq instrument was used for deep resolution sequencing, which targeted depths ranging from 1 in 1 million up to 1 in 200,000 T cells, with coverage averaging 10x for each clonotype. The immunoSEQ hsTCRB Kit was used to generate the TCR beta libraries. Per the original workflow: Data were analyzed with ImmunoSEQ Data Assistant and ImmunoSEQ Analyzer, with V, D and J genes assigned per IMGT definitions. Clonality, which ranges from 0 to 1, was calculated as one minus the normalized Shannon entropy of productive rearrangement frequencies. Only overrepresented clonotypes making up at least 0.05% of the repertoire of each patient were included in the public clonotype analysis. Repertoires from some twelve age-matched healthy donors in immuneACCESS were used as clonality controls. Sourced from immuneACCESS, this table was stored by TCRdb with only in-frame sequences that have V and J called. A share of the clones is absent; for the studies checked, an unresolved V gene accounts for under half, and the remainder has no known explanation. That table is the source of V, J and clone size, and D and trimming were worked out from the DNA. The sample records roughly 200,000 clones, about three quarters of which are singletons. The ten biggest clones cover approximately 6% of the sample.

Per the publication, the time point label means: 12 months on ibrutinib. For TCR beta library preparation, about 2 micrograms of genomic DNA were extracted from the cryopreserved PBMCs. Longitudinal blood samples from CLL patients on ibrutinib monotherapy were analyzed using high-throughput TCR beta sequencing. The patients took part in an open-label, single-center phase 2 trial of ibrutinib monotherapy. This sample is drawn from a study of cytotoxic CD8 clonotypes in ibrutinib-treated CLL (dated by TCRdb to the early 2020s). Turning to the overall study: The cohort was composed of under 12 relapsed/refractory and fewer than 16 treatment-naive patients; IGHV unmutated status was identified in about 17 patients. All remission and progressive disease samples were collected while patients were still receiving ibrutinib. Longitudinal samples were obtainable from 26 of the 86 participants in the trial. Samples averaged approximately 260,000 productive templates and 90,000 to 95,000 productive rearrangements. Response samples were taken after a median of 12 months on treatment, ranging from about 6 to 40 months. Responses were partial in roughly 24 patients and complete in 2; after median approximately 66 months follow-up, about 14 stayed in remission and some twelve progressed. Cryopreserved peripheral blood mononuclear cells were collected at three points: before therapy, at response, and at either sustained remission or disease progression. Summary of the overall study and its limitations: Clonality increased at ibrutinib response, stayed stable in sustained remission, and fell back toward baseline at progression. Public clonotypes were rare and either shrank or stayed stable during treatment, and the rise in clonality at ibrutinib response reflected expansion of private clonotypes. Sustained-remission and progressing patients did not have matched sampling times, and lymph node repertoires were not examined. Baseline clonality exceeded that of age-matched healthy donors and correlated strongly with circulating CD8+ T-cell counts.

The CDR3 goes from the cysteine to the phenylalanine over 12 residues. Only the CDR3 region is kept as DNA, spanning 36 bases read in frame from base 1. Trimming removed 6 bases from V and 4 bases from J, leaving 7 bases between the germline ends. CDR1 ENHRY and CDR2 SYGVKD were looked up in the germline V gene. The material sequenced was PBMCs, taken after 12 months of ibrutinib treatment. The sequence is built from TRBV10-3 and TRBJ1-5; TRBD1 is perhaps the D gene, given 5 matching bases. This sequence was found in a human donor with chronic lymphocytic leukemia. CDR3 sequence: CAIRKGNQPQHF. The DNA sequence is given as TGTGCCATCAGAAAGGGGAATCAGCCCCAGCATTTT.